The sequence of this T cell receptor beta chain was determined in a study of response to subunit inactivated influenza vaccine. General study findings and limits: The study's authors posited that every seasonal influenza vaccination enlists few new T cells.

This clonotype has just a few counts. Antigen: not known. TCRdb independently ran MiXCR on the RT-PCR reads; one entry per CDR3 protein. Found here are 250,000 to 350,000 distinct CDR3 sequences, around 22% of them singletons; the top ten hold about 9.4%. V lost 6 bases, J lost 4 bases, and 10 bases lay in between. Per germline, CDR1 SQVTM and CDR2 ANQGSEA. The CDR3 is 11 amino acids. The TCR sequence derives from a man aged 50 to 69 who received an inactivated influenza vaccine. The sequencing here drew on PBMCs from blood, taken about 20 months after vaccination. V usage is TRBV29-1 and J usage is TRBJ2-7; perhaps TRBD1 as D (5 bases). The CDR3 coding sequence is TGCAGCGTCGCTGACAGATACGAGCAGTACTTC. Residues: CSVADRYEQYF.